Included here is one T cell receptor (beta chain) sequence, with context. No antigen is known for it. The V and J ends lost 4 bases and 4 bases, in that order; junction bases with no gene match: 10. From germline, CDR1 is SGHDT and CDR2 YYEEEE. The CDR3 consists of 16 residues. This record belongs to a study of shared clonotypes between healthy human individuals. DNA at 200 ng, tens of thousands of T cell genomes, went into sorted-subset replicate PCRs. TCRdb keeps only in-frame clones here, not all; method: immunoSEQ multiplex PCR. The sample has around 2.1 million clones, about 92% seen once; the top ten hold around 1.7%. Cells designated naive CD8 were CD45RO-negative and were positively selected for CCR7, with terminally differentiated effector memory CD45RA+ cells excluded. Whole-study findings and limits: Relative to memory subsets, naive subsets generally showed larger estimated richness. The sharing of 5% to 5.5% of naive CD4 clonotypes was seen across several donors.

The origin of this receptor is a young man in good health. Some clones in this sample may be carry-over from other donors' samples. What was sequenced was naive CD8+ T cells from PBMCs. The chain carries TRBV5-6 and TRBJ2-7, with 11 nucleotides matching TRBD2. In DNA form, the CDR3 reads TGTGCCAGCAGCCCACCCTGGACTAGCGGGCAATACGAGCAGTACTTC. As protein: CASSPPWTSGQYEQYF.